The text below deals with one T cell receptor (beta chain). Amplification targeted the TCR beta CDR3 regions, with RNA transcripts as the source material. HTBI-primed RT-PCR formed the first round, and a multiplex PCR formed the second. TCRdb fed the multiplex PCR reads into MiXCR, producing one record per CDR3 protein. The profile shows 200,000 to 300,000 distinct CDR3 sequences, around 45% of them singletons. CDR1 is DFQATT and CDR2 is SNEGSKA in the germline V gene (reference sequence). Trimming took off 5 bases at V and 0 bases at J, with 11 bases between the two ends. The CDR3 spans 14 residues. The sample belongs to a study of Graves' ophthalmopathy and Graves' hyperthyroidism.

The V call is TRBV20-1, the J call TRBJ1-5, with D possibly matching TRBD1 (6 bases). Material: peripheral blood. This clonotype was obtained from an adult man with Graves' ophthalmopathy. CDR3 nucleotides: TGCAGTGCTGGACAGCCTAATAGCAATCAGCCCCAGCATTTT. It is translated as CSAGQPNSNQPQHF.